This passage covers 18 T cell receptor beta chains from one sample sequenced in a study of CD8 T cells in Susac syndrome. With random hexamers, reverse transcription was performed on about 0.5 to 1 ug of RNA. Using its own MiXCR run on the immunoSEQ multiplex PCR reads, TCRdb lists one record per CDR3 protein. Of around 140,000 distinct CDR3 sequences in the sample, 85% to 95% are singletons; the top ten hold over 0.095%. Sequenced input: CD4+ T cells from PBMCs. The source of these receptors is a human donor with multiple sclerosis.

V is TRBV5-1 and J is TRBJ2-7, with TRBD2 matching 7 bases. V gave up 3 bases and J gave up 3 bases; unmatched junction bases: 3. The germline gives CDR1 SGHRS, CDR2 YFSETQ. There are 13 residues in the CDR3. CDR3: CASSSSGLYEQYF. Written as DNA, the CDR3 is TGCGCCAGCAGCTCTAGCGGTCTCTACGAGCAGTACTTC.

The chain is built from TRBV12-3 or TRBV12-4 and TRBJ1-5, with D maybe TRBD1 (5 bases). This CDR3 region has 17 residues. V was trimmed by 3 bases and J by 2 bases, leaving 17 bases between them. CDR3 in amino acids: CASSLEAGGTGNQPQHF. CDR3 bases: TGTGCCAGCAGTTTGGAAGCTGGGGGGACGGGCAATCAGCCCCAGCATTTT.

The V and J genes are TRBV29-1 and TRBJ1-6; no reliable D call. The CDR3 loop spans 13 amino acids. V was pared by 3 bases and J by 13 bases, with 16 bases between. Per germline, CDR1 SQVTM and CDR2 ANQGSEA. CDR3 amino acids: CSVEGRRGDPLHF. CDR3 nucleotide sequence: TGCAGCGTTGAGGGCCGGCGGGGTGACCCCCTCCACTTT. The whole variable domain, filled in from reference TRBV29-1 and TRBJ1-6, reads SAVISQKPSRDICQRGTSLTIQCQVDSQVTMMFWYRQQPGQSLTLIATANQGSEATYESGFVIDKFPISRPNLTFSTLTVSNMSPEDSSIYLCSVEGRRGDPLHFGNGTRLTVT.

The chain joins TRBV9 to TRBJ2-7; TRBD1 matches at 9 bases. The CDR3 runs to 15 residues. Germline V CDR1 and CDR2: SGDLS, YYNGEE. With V trimmed by 0 bases and J by 5 bases, 6 bases remained unmatched. Here the CDR3 DNA reads TGTGCCAGCAGCGTAGGACGGGACAGGGAGAACGAGCAGTACTTC. Amino acid sequence: CASSVGRDRENEQYF.

This chain connects TRBV30 to TRBJ2-3; perhaps TRBD1 as D (5 bases). Per the germline V gene, CDR1 is GTSNPN and CDR2 is SVGIG (reference sequence). The CDR3 consists of 13 residues. V lost 4 bases and J 0 bases, leaving 8 bases between the germline ends. For the CDR3, the DNA is TGTGCCTGGAATCAGGGTAGCACAGATACGCAGTATTTT. It yields the protein CAWNQGSTDTQYF.

This chain uses TRBV27 with TRBJ1-2; possible D gene TRBD1, 6 bases. Trimming removed 4 bases from V and 4 bases from J, with 13 bases in between. The CDR3 length is 14 residues. The V gene's germline CDR1 is MNHEY and CDR2 SMNVEV (reference sequence). CDR3 DNA: TGTGCCAGCAGTTCCTCAGGACAGCGCTATGGCTACACCTTC. Amino acid sequence: CASSSSGQRYGYTF.

The rearrangement uses TRBV29-1 and TRBJ2-1; D is undetermined. Germline CDR1 and CDR2: SQVTM and ANQGSEA. V was cut by 3 bases and J by 6 bases, with 9 bases left in between. This CDR3 is 12 amino acids long. CDR3 protein: CSVDATTNEQFF. The CDR3 nucleotides read TGCAGCGTTGATGCGACGACCAATGAGCAGTTCTTC.

The gene calls are TRBV27 and TRBJ2-6; D may be TRBD1 or TRBD2 (5 bases each). V lost 4 bases and J 2 bases, leaving 12 bases between the germline ends. The CDR3 runs 16 residues. The germline gives CDR1 MNHEY, CDR2 SMNVEV (reference sequence). CDR3 in amino acids: CASSSLVGAGANVLTF. The CDR3, as DNA: TGTGCCAGCAGTTCCCTCGTGGGGGCTGGGGCCAACGTCCTGACTTTC.

The gene calls are TRBV2 and TRBJ1-4, with D maybe TRBD1 (6 bases). V was clipped by 9 bases and J by 7 bases, with 15 bases between them. The CDR3 extends over 13 amino acids. Germline CDR1 and CDR2: SNHLY and FYNNEI. DNA for the CDR3: TGTGCCAGAGGAGGACAGACCAGTGAAAAACTGTTTTTT. Protein product: CARGGQTSEKLFF.

This clonotype appeared a single time. The rearrangement links TRBV30 to TRBJ1-5, with 8 bases aligning to TRBD1. The CDR3 is 14 amino acids. The ends lost 3 bases at V and 4 bases at J; junction bases unmatched: 5. Germline V gene lookup returns CDR1 GTSNPN and CDR2 SVGIG (reference sequence). The CDR3 DNA reads TGTGCCTGGAGGGGACAGGCATTAAATCAGCCCCAGCATTTT. It is translated as CAWRGQALNQPQHF.

The chain has TRBV3-1 and TRBJ2-1, with unresolved D. Germline-derived CDR1 and CDR2 are LGHDT and YNNKEL (reference sequence). V was cut by 0 bases and J by 6 bases, with 3 bases left in between. The CDR3 length is 12 residues. The chain's CDR3 is CASSQDSNEQFF. In DNA, the CDR3 is TGTGCCAGCAGCCAAGATAGCAATGAGCAGTTCTTC.

The J gene is TRBJ1-5, the V gene TRBV4-1; perhaps TRBD1 as D (5 bases). CDR3 length: 13 residues. Trimming stripped 5 bases from V and 4 bases from J, with 9 bases between. CDR1 and CDR2 (germline): MGHRA, YSYEKL. The chain's CDR3 is CASSTGTNQPQHF. Written as DNA, the CDR3 is TGCGCCAGCAGCACGGGGACGAATCAGCCCCAGCATTTT.

The chain recombines TRBV29-1 with TRBJ1-2; 10 bases map to TRBD1. Looked up from germline, CDR1 is SQVTM and CDR2 is ANQGSEA. The CDR3 is 13 residues long. The junction had 5 bases not matched to a gene; V was cut back by 6 bases and J by 4 bases. In DNA, the CDR3 is TGCAGCGTAACCGGGACAGGGGTCTATGGCTACACCTTC. It codes for CSVTGTGVYGYTF.

The chain links TRBV20-1 to TRBJ1-2; TRBD1 matches at 9 bases. Germline V gene sequence: CDR1 DFQATT, CDR2 SNEGSKA (reference sequence). The CDR3 loop spans 14 amino acids. With V trimmed by 3 bases and J by 8 bases, 10 bases remained unmatched. In DNA, the CDR3 is TGCAGTGCTAGCCTAACAGGGGGCGCGAGGGGCTACACCTTC. It specifies CSASLTGGARGYTF.

The V call is TRBV2, the J call TRBJ2-3; possibly TRBD1 for D (5 bases). The germline gives CDR1 SNHLY, CDR2 FYNNEI. V gave up 6 bases and J gave up 1 base, with 14 bases separating them. This CDR3 has 15 residues. CDR3 sequence (DNA): TGTGCCAGCAGCCCCCAGGGTGCCCGCACAGATACGCAGTATTTT. This sequence encodes CASSPQGARTDTQYF.

The J gene is TRBJ2-7, the V gene TRBV5-1; D unclear. Germline V gives CDR1 SGHRS, CDR2 YFSETQ. This CDR3 region has 15 residues. With 7 bases removed from V and 3 bases from J, the gap between germline ends came to 20 bases. The CDR3 spells CASCNGQSDFYEQYF. In DNA form, the CDR3 reads TGCGCCAGCTGTAACGGGCAATCCGATTTCTACGAGCAGTACTTC.

The chain is built from TRBV2 and TRBJ1-1, with D unresolved. Germline CDR1 is SNHLY and CDR2 is FYNNEI. Trimming left V 7 bases short and J 3 bases short, with 15 bases between. There are 14 residues in the CDR3. DNA of the CDR3: TGTGCCAGCAAACGGGATTTGGGTGACACTGAAGCTTTCTTT. Translation: CASKRDLGDTEAFF.

This chain links TRBV12-3 or TRBV12-4 with TRBJ2-5; unclear D gene. The CDR3 totals 15 residues. V shed 6 bases and J shed 1 base, with 15 bases lying between them. The CDR3 DNA sequence: TGTGCCAGCAGGCCTAATCCGGGCTCCCAAGAGACCCAGTACTTC. Its protein product is CASRPNPGSQETQYF.